This TCR beta chain was captured in a study of blood T cell repertoires in COVID-19. Overall study context: Spain, Italy and the United States supplied samples that represented acute and convalescent COVID-19.

This CDR3 has 15 amino acids. The ends lost 6 bases at V and 1 base at J; junction bases unmatched: 7. Looked up from germline, CDR1 is MDHEN and CDR2 is SYDVKM. Original handling: The authors estimated nucleated cell counts from reference gene primer amplification. Assay used: immunoSEQ multiplex PCR; TCRdb lists only in-frame clones, some missing. The DNA gave D and trimming, while V, J and clone size come from that table. The sample shows about 240,000 clones, about 86% of them seen only once. Enrollment of patients from Seattle took place during active infection, with longitudinal follow-up. The TCR was taken from a woman aged 45-65 years with COVID-19, enrolled during active disease. This chain connects TRBV28 to TRBJ1-1; 8 positions match TRBD1. The sample was peripheral blood. The CDR3: CASRTSGTGNTEAFF. The DNA for the CDR3 is TGTGCCAGCAGAACCTCCGGGACAGGGAACACTGAAGCTTTCTTT.